This is a list of T cell receptor beta chains from one sample in a study of OX40 agonist ivuxolimab in advanced cancers. Assay: immunoSEQ multiplex PCR; the TCRdb copy retains only in-frame clones and omits some. This table holds approximately 49,000 clones, approximately 86% found once. The source was CD4+ or CD8+ T cells sorted from blood, collected in a trial of the OX40 agonist ivuxolimab. The receptors derive from an adult with an advanced solid tumor such as melanoma, head and neck, liver or kidney cancer. CDR3s leave out the opening cysteine and the closing phenylalanine or tryptophan.

V gene	J gene	CDR3 protein
TRBV5-6	TRBJ2-5	ASSLYSGDETQY
TRBV4-3	TRBJ1-6	ASSQVHRGGGSPLH
TRBV10-1	TRBJ1-2	ASSESAGATLYYFGGYT
TRBV2	TRBJ1-4	ASRVDGGSGKLF
TRBV5-4	TRBJ1-3	ASSTQNSGNTIY
TRBV6-5	TRBJ1-2	ASSYLDNGGYT
TRBV5-6	TRBJ1-2	ASSLGHQNYGYT
TRBV30	TRBJ2-2	AWSVLTGSTGELF
TRBV5-1	TRBJ2-7	ASSFTGTTYEQY
TRBV7-3	TRBJ2-2	ASSLNRVREGTGELF
TRBV4-3	TRBJ1-4	ASSRGQGNEKLF
TRBV18	TRBJ1-4	ASSPKGQFNEKLF
TRBV27	TRBJ2-1	ASSRDGLYYNEQF
TRBV28	TRBJ1-2	ASGTIYGYT
TRBV18	TRBJ1-5	ASSKTGIEPQH
TRBV10-3	TRBJ1-4	AISGGTNEKLF
TRBV2	TRBJ1-5	ASSVGGGAWQPQH